This TCR beta chain was sequenced in a study of naive and memory T cell subsets (dated by TCRdb to 2017 to 2019). About the study as a whole: According to the figure summarizing the samples, there were around ten blood donors, 7 tuberculin skin test biopsies and 3 saline control biopsies. Skin biopsies were collected from tuberculin skin test sites or from saline-injected control sites and were processed for RNA extraction as previously described. PCR2 was typically run as a SYBR Green qPCR and stopped at a set threshold, although low-input samples could use end-point PCR of about 6 cycles instead.

Paper-wide results and their limitations: The RNA-based method was acknowledged to be potentially sensitive to changes in TCR transcripts with T cell activation and differentiation. TCR sequences were reportedly recovered from both skin biopsy types, with far more TCRs at tuberculin skin test sites. The larger number of TCRs found at tuberculin skin test sites was interpreted as T cell infiltration of a delayed type IV hypersensitivity reaction. Details of skin biopsy collection and RNA processing were not given in the paper but were referenced to earlier studies.

This clonotype was counted at least ten times. The antigen it binds to is not known. Base quality data are lacking; no much larger clone is found one base away. The library was prepared using UMI-ligation and nested PCR. The ligated cDNA was amplified in four rounds of PCR with nested alpha and beta constant region primers together with the SP2 primer. For the blood and skin samples, reverse transcription of TCR RNA was done with SuperScript IV along with alpha and beta constant region primers. An oligonucleotide carrying the Illumina SP2 primer and a UMI was ligated to the cDNA 3' end using T4 RNA ligase 1. The 12-nucleotide UMI consisted of two random hexamers with an eight-base spacer between the hexamers to prevent hairpin formation. TCR alpha and beta chain libraries were processed separately from the second PCR onward, with dual indexing for multiplexing. After pooling, the indexed libraries were analyzed by capillary electrophoresis and sequenced on either an Illumina MiSeq or NextSeq. To boost base diversity and improve cluster recognition, PhiX DNA at roughly 4.5-7% was spiked into the libraries. The study's processing was this. Demultiplexor extracted UMIs from read 2, combined them with read 1 TCR sequence, and split reads by sample indices. Decombinator identified V and J genes and V-J junctions and gave each TCR a five-part identifier that included V and J deletions. Collapsinator used UMIs to correct sequencing errors and PCR amplification heterogeneity, yielding UMI-based abundance per TCR. CDR3Translator turned identifiers into nucleotide sequence, translated that sequence into amino acids, and pulled out CDR3 regions based on terminal motifs. Error-corrected alpha and beta TCR counts from blood and skin were compared after normalization to input RNA amount. The public reads were reprocessed in TCRdb via fastp at Q25 and MiXCR, keeping in-frame beta chains. Each entry merges the rows of one CDR3 protein and shows their most common DNA and genes. TCRdb assigned the V and J calls; the authors' analysis was not used. The sample table lists 20,000 to 25,000 distinct CDR3 sequences, approximately 5.7% of them with a count of one. Around 6.4% of the sample comes from the top ten.

According to the study, the label for this sample's treatment or condition signals: skin biopsy from PPD injection site in Mantoux-positive individual. The study reported a robust and sensitive protocol to amplify, sequence and analyze TCRs, based on 3' ligation of a UMI-containing oligonucleotide to TCR cDNA. Tuberculin skin test biopsies were obtained from sites injected with PPD in individuals who had a positive Mantoux test. Total RNA was used without cell sorting and was treated with RQ1 DNase before reverse transcription, with a target input of roughly 1 to 1000 ng. Libraries were prepared from skin biopsies and whole blood so that pipeline robustness could be tested in samples in which T cells form a minority population. Sequenced here: skin, sampled from a tuberculin skin test site. The sequence was obtained from an adult in good health.

The nucleotide sequence is given as TGCGCCAGCAGCGGTCAGGGTGGAGAGCCCCAGCATTTT. The translation is CASSGQGGEPQHF. The sequence joins TRBV5-1 to TRBJ1-5, with TRBD1 tentatively as D gene (5 bases match). From cysteine to phenylalanine, the CDR3 is 13 amino acids long. The read is trimmed to its CDR3 DNA, 39 bases read in frame from base 1. From the germline V gene, CDR1 is SGHRS and CDR2 is YFSETQ. V gives up 4 bases and J gives up 8 bases, and the segment between their germline ends measures 13 bases.